Listed below are T cell receptor beta chains from one sample, sequenced in a study of blood T cells in healthy people across ages. One entry per CDR3 protein, called by TCRdb with MiXCR from the 5' RACE reads. The sample shows 1 million to 1.2 million distinct CDR3 sequences, 35% to 45% of them seen only once. Specimen: blood. These receptors originate from a man aged 18 to 35 in good health. The conserved cysteine and the conserved F or W are not part of the CDR3 here. The listing skips clone size in some rows; elsewhere it reads once, few, many or a size class.

len: 17; v_gene: TRBV9; j_gene: TRBJ1-5; abundance: few; CDR3aa: ASSLNPKQQGESNQPQH
len: 13; v_gene: TRBV11-3; j_gene: TRBJ2-1; abundance: .; CDR3aa: ASSFRVAGLNEQF
len: 12; v_gene: TRBV28; j_gene: TRBJ2-4; abundance: .; CDR3aa: ASSFTAGKNIQY
len: 12; v_gene: TRBV15; j_gene: TRBJ1-4; abundance: .; CDR3aa: ATSPQLTNEKLF
len: 12; v_gene: TRBV29-1; j_gene: TRBJ1-3; abundance: .; CDR3aa: SVEDTDSGNTIY
len: 9; v_gene: TRBV6-5; j_gene: .; abundance: .; CDR3aa: AASLGETQY
len: 15; v_gene: TRBV7-9; j_gene: TRBJ2-3; abundance: few; CDR3aa: ASSSGIQILSTDTQY
len: 12; v_gene: TRBV5-1; j_gene: TRBJ1-1; abundance: .; CDR3aa: ASSAGLKNTEAF
len: 13; v_gene: TRBV9; j_gene: TRBJ2-3; abundance: .; CDR3aa: ASSVGGLVPDTQY
len: 18; v_gene: TRBV6-5; j_gene: TRBJ1-4; abundance: .; CDR3aa: ASSYSGRTPKRSTNEKLF
len: 13; v_gene: TRBV27; j_gene: TRBJ1-4; abundance: .; CDR3aa: ASSQTGTVGEKLF
len: 14; v_gene: TRBV4-1; j_gene: TRBJ2-4; abundance: .; CDR3aa: ASSRSHGGQANIQY
len: 14; v_gene: TRBV5-1; j_gene: TRBJ1-1; abundance: .; CDR3aa: ASSEGTGLGNTEAF
len: 12; v_gene: TRBV15; j_gene: TRBJ1-2; abundance: .; CDR3aa: ATSRTGSYYGYT
len: 12; v_gene: TRBV12-3/TRBV12-4; j_gene: TRBJ1-1; abundance: .; CDR3aa: ASSFGNRLGEAF
len: 13; v_gene: TRBV2; j_gene: TRBJ2-2; abundance: .; CDR3aa: ACTEQGLDTGELF
len: 13; v_gene: TRBV28; j_gene: TRBJ1-2; abundance: .; CDR3aa: ASSPPLRVPNGYT
len: 14; v_gene: TRBV10-3; j_gene: TRBJ1-5; abundance: .; CDR3aa: AISDENRGSSQPQH
len: 14; v_gene: TRBV5-5; j_gene: .; abundance: .; CDR3aa: ASSVWSGASYNEQY
len: 11; v_gene: TRBV28; j_gene: TRBJ1-1; abundance: .; CDR3aa: ASTLIGAPEAF
len: 11; v_gene: TRBV7-9; j_gene: .; abundance: few; CDR3aa: ASSLKNSYEQY
len: 15; v_gene: TRBV5-1; j_gene: TRBJ2-4; abundance: .; CDR3aa: ASSLGLLGASKNIQY
len: 12; v_gene: TRBV27; j_gene: TRBJ2-3; abundance: .; CDR3aa: ASSFEHSTDTQY
len: 10; v_gene: TRBV20-1; j_gene: TRBJ1-2; abundance: .; CDR3aa: SARMGVYGYT
len: 14; v_gene: TRBV4-3; j_gene: TRBJ1-4; abundance: .; CDR3aa: ASSPYGDRDGEKLF
len: 11; v_gene: TRBV2; j_gene: TRBJ2-3; abundance: once; CDR3aa: ASSRGSSDTQY
len: 13; v_gene: TRBV7-2; j_gene: TRBJ2-3; abundance: .; CDR3aa: ASSLGGVSADTQY
len: 13; v_gene: TRBV11-2; j_gene: .; abundance: .; CDR3aa: ASSLEKSSYNEQY
len: 10; v_gene: TRBV5-4; j_gene: TRBJ1-2; abundance: .; CDR3aa: ASSSDLEGYT
len: 13; v_gene: TRBV29-1; j_gene: TRBJ1-2; abundance: many; CDR3aa: SVDLREKKDYGYT
len: 12; v_gene: TRBV11-1; j_gene: TRBJ2-7; abundance: .; CDR3aa: ASSTGQRYNEQY
len: 15; v_gene: TRBV7-9; j_gene: TRBJ2-7; abundance: .; CDR3aa: ASSYRLTWTVIYEQY
len: 14; v_gene: TRBV4-1; j_gene: TRBJ2-5; abundance: .; CDR3aa: ASSLRTSGGEETQY
len: 17; v_gene: TRBV4-1; j_gene: TRBJ2-2; abundance: .; CDR3aa: ASSQAPSTGLANTGELF
len: 14; v_gene: TRBV15; j_gene: TRBJ1-1; abundance: .; CDR3aa: ATSREIPGENTEAF
len: 16; v_gene: TRBV20-1; j_gene: TRBJ2-3; abundance: .; CDR3aa: SARDNGLAGGFMNTQY
len: 14; v_gene: TRBV9; j_gene: TRBJ2-1; abundance: few; CDR3aa: ASSAGQGQFYNEQF
len: 14; v_gene: TRBV3-1; j_gene: TRBJ2-1; abundance: .; CDR3aa: ASSQRLPSSYNEQF
len: 12; v_gene: TRBV5-5; j_gene: TRBJ2-3; abundance: .; CDR3aa: ASSWDSVPNTQY
len: 13; v_gene: TRBV20-1; j_gene: TRBJ1-1; abundance: .; CDR3aa: SASFFGRGLTEAF
len: 12; v_gene: TRBV6-5; j_gene: TRBJ1-2; abundance: .; CDR3aa: ASGLAGRMGGYT
len: 17; v_gene: TRBV7-2; j_gene: TRBJ2-3; abundance: .; CDR3aa: ASSLSGTRPVTSTDTQY